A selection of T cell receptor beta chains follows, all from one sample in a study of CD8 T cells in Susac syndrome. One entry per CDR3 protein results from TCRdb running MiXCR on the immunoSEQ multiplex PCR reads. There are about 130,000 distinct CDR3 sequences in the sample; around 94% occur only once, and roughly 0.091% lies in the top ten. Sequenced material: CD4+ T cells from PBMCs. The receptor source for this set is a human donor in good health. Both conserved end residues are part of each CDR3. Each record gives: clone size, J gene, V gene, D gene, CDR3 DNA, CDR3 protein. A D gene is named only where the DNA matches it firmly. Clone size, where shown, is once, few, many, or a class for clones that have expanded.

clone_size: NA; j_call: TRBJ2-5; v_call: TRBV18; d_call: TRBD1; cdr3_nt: TGTGCCAGCTCACTCACGACAGGGGGCGACGAGACCCAGTACTTC; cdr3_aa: CASSLTTGGDETQYF
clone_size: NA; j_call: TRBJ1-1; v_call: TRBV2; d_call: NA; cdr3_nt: TGTGCCAGCACAGACAGAGGCACTGAAGCTTTCTTT; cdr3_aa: CASTDRGTEAFF
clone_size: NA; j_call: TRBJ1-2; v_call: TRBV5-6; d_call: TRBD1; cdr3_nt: TGTGCCAGCAGCTGGGGACAGGGGGATGGCTACACCTTC; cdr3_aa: CASSWGQGDGYTF
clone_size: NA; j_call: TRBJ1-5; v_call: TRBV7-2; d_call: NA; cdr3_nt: TGTGCCAGCAGGAGGGTAAGCAATCAGCCCCAGCATTTT; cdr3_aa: CASRRVSNQPQHF
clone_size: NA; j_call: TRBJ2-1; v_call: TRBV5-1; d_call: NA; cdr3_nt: TGCGCCAGCAGCTTGGCTTCGCAGGTGGGCAACAATGAGCAGTTCTTC; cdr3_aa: CASSLASQVGNNEQFF
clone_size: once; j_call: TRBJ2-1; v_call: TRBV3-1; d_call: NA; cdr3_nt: TGTGCCAGCAGCCAAGAGGGGACTAATGAGCAGTTCTTC; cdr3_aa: CASSQEGTNEQFF
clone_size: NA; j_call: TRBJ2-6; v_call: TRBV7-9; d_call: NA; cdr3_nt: TGTGCCAGCAGCCAAAGCGTGATCTCTGGGGCCAACGTCCTGACTTTC; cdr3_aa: CASSQSVISGANVLTF
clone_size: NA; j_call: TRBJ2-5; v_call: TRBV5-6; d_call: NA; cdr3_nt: TGTGCCAGCAGCGAATGGGGCGTGGAGACCCAGTACTTC; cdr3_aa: CASSEWGVETQYF
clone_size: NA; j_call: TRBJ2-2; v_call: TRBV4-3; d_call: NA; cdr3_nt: TGCGCCAGCAGCCAAGAGGGGCGGCCTACCGGGGAGCTGTTTTTT; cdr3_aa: CASSQEGRPTGELFF
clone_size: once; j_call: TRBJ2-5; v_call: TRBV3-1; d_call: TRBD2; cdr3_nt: TGTGCCAGCAGCCAGGGACGGACTAGCGGGATACAAGAGACCCAGTACTTC; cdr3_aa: CASSQGRTSGIQETQYF